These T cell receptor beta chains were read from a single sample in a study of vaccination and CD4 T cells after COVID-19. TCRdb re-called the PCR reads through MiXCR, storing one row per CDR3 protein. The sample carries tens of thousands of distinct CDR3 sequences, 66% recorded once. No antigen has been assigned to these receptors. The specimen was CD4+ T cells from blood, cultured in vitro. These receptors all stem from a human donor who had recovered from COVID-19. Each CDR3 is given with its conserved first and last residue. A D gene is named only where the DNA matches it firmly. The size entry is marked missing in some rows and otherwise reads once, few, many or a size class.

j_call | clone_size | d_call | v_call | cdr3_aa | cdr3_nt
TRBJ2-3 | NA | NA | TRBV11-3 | CASSNPPADTQYF | TGTGCCAGCAGCAACCCCCCGGCGGATACGCAGTATTTT
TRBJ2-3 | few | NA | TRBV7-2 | CASSLVGTPLLDTQYF | TGTGCCAGCAGCTTAGTAGGGACACCTCTCCTCGATACGCAGTATTTT
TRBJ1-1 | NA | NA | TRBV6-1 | CASYAGRARITEAFF | TGTGCCAGCTACGCAGGGAGGGCGCGAATCACTGAAGCTTTCTTT
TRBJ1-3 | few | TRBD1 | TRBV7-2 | CASSWTGTGNTIYF | TGTGCCAGCAGCTGGACAGGTACTGGAAACACCATATATTTT
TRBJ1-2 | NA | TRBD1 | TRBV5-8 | CASSTRDSSGYTF | TGTGCCAGCAGCACCCGGGACAGCAGTGGCTACACCTTC
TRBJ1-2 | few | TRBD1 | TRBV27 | CASSSWTGEGYTF | TGTGCCAGCAGTTCCTGGACAGGGGAGGGCTACACCTTC
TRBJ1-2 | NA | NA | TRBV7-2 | CASSLGAGSPSRSYGYTF | TGTGCCAGCAGCTTAGGGGCCGGCTCACCATCCCGTTCCTATGGCTACACCTTC
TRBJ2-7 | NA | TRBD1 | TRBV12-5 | CASGLGGQGSEQYF | TGTGCTAGTGGTTTGGGAGGACAGGGGAGCGAGCAGTACTTC
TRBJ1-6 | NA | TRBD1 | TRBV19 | CASKGAAWTPLHF | TGTGCCAGTAAGGGGGCGGCCTGGACACCCCTCCACTTT
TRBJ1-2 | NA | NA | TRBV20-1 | CSARNREAINYGYTF | TGCAGTGCTAGAAACAGGGAGGCCATTAACTATGGCTACACCTTC
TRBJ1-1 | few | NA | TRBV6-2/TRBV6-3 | CASTILRGTHEAFF | TGTGCCAGCACTATACTGCGGGGGACGCATGAAGCTTTCTTT
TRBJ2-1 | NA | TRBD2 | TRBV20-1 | CSAAGVGNEQFF | TGCAGTGCGGCGGGAGTAGGTAATGAGCAGTTCTTC
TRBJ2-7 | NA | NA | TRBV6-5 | CASSYSKKSHTYEQYF | TGTGCCAGCAGTTACTCGAAGAAAAGCCATACCTACGAGCAGTACTTC
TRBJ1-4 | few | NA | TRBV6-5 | CASSFTGTVPHEKLFF | TGTGCCAGCAGTTTCACCGGGACGGTACCCCATGAAAAACTGTTTTTT
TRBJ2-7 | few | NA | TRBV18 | CASSGRNRDYEQYF | TGTGCCAGTTCCGGTAGGAACAGGGACTACGAGCAGTACTTC
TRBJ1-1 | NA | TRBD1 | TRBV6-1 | CASSERRQGRRMNTEAFF | TGTGCCAGCAGTGAGCGTCGACAGGGGAGGAGAATGAACACTGAAGCTTTCTTT
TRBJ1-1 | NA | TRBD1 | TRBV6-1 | CASSPRGSTEAFF | TGTGCCAGCAGTCCCAGGGGGAGCACTGAAGCTTTCTTT
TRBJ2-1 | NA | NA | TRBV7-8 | CASSPAFEQFF | TGTGCCAGCAGCCCTGCTTTTGAGCAGTTCTTC
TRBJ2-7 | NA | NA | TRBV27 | CASSLSGVSAQYF | TGTGCCAGCAGTTTATCGGGGGTTTCCGCGCAGTACTTC
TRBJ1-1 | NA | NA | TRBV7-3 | CASSLEGNTEAFF | TGTGCCAGCAGCTTAGAGGGAAACACTGAAGCTTTCTTT
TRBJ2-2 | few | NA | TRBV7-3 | CASSLQGSTNTGELFF | TGTGCCAGCAGCTTACAGGGATCTACGAACACCGGGGAGCTGTTTTTT
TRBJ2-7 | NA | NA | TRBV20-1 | CSARLAPTYEQYF | TGCAGTGCTAGACTAGCGCCTACCTACGAGCAGTACTTC